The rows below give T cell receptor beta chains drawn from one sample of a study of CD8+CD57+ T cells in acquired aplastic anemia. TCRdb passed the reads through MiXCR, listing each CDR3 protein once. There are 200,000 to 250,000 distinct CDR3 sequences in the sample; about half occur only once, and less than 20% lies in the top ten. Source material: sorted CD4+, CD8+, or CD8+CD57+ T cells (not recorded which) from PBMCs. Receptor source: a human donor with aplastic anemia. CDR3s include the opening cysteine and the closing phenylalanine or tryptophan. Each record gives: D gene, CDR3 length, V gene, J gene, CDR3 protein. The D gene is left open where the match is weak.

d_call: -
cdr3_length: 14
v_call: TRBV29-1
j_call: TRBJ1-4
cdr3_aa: CSVAPGATNEKLFF

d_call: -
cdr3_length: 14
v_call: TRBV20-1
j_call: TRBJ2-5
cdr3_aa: CSARGSSAQETQYF

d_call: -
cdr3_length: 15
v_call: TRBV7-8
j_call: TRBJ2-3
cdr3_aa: CASSLGAGAGDTQYF

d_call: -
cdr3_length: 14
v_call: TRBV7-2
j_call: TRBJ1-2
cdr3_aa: CASSSGVSSAGYTF

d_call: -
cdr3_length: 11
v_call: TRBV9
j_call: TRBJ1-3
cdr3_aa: CASRGGNTIYF

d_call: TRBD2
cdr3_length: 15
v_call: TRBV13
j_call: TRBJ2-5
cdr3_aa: CASSRERGGKETRYF

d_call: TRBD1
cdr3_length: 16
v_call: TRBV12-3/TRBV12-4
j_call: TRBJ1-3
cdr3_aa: CASILDRPLSGNTIYF

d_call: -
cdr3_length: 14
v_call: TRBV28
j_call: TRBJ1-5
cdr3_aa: CASRGQGPVQPQHF

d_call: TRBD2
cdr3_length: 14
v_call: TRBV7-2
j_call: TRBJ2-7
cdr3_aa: CASSLVGRGYEQYF

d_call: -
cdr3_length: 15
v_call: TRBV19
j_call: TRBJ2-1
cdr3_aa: CASSISPSSYNEQFF

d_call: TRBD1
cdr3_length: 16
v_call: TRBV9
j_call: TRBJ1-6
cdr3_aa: CASSTFRTGLHSPLHF

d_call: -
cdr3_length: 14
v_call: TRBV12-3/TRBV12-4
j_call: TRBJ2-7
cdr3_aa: CASRESTNNYEQYF

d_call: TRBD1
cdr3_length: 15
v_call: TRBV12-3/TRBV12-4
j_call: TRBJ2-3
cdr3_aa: CASSPDRTYTDTQYF

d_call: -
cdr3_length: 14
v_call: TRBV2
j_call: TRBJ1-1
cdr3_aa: CASSRGLGDTEAFF

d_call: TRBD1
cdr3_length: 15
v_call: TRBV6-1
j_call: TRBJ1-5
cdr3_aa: CASSGGGQGRQPQHF

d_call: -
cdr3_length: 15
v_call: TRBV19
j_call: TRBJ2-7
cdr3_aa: CASSPGGTDTYEQYF

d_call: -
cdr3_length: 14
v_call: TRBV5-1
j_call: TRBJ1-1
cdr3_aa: CASSLDFAGYGAFF

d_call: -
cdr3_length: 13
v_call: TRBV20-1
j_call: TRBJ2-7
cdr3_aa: CSARGPDSYEQYF

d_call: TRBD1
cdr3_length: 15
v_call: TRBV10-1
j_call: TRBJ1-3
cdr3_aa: CASRSDRDPGNTIYF

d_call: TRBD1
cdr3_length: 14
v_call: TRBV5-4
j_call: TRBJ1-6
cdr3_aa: CASSQGQGESPLHF

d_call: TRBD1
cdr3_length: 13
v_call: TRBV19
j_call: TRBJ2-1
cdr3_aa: CASSQQGLNEQFF

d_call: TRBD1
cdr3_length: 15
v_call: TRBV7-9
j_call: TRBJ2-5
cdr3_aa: CASSHIRDREETQYF

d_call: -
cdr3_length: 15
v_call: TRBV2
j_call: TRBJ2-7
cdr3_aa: CASSPSRDYSYEQCF

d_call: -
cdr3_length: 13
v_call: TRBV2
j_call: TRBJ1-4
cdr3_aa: CASFRQPNEKLFF

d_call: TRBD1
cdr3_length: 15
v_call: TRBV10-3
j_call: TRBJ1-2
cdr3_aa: CAISVDRSRSGGYTF

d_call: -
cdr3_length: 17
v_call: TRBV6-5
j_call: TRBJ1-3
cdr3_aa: CASTPDRTRHSGNTIYF

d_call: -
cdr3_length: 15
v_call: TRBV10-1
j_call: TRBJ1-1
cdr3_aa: CASSARAGENTEAFF

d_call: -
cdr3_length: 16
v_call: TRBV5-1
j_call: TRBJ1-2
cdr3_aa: CASSLAGPSSRHGYTF

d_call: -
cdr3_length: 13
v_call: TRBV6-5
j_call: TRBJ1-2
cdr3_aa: CASSYTGGYGYTF

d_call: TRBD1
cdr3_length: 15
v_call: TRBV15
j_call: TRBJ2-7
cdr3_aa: CATSRTTGGNYEQYF

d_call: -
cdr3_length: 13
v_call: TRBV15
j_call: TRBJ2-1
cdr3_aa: CATRNGGLNEQFF

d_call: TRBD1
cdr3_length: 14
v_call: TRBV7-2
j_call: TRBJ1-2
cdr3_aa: CASSVGQGFYGYTF

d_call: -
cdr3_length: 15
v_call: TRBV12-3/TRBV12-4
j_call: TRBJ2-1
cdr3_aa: CASSSDWFSYNEQFF

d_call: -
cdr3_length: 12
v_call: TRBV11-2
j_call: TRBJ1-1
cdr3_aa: CASARAGTEAFF

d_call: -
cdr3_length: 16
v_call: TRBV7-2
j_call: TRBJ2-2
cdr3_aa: CASSSPATVNTGELFF

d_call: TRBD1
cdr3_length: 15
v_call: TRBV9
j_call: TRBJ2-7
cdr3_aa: CASSPGTGADYEQYF

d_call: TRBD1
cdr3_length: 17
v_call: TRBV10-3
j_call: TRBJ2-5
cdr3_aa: CAISRDRGFPAQETQYF

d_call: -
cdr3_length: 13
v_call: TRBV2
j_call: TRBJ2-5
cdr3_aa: CASSPRVQETQYF

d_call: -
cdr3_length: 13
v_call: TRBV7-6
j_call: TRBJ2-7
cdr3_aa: CASSDQGREEQYF

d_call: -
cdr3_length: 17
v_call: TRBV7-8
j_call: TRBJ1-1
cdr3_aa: CASSPAGGVQENTEAFF

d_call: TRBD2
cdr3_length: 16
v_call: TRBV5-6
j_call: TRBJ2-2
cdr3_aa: CASSPSRTRYTGELFF

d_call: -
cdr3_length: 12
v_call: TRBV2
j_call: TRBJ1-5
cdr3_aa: CASSVGAQPQHF

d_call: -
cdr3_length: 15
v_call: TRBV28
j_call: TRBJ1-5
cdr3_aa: CATLGDRRGNQPQHF

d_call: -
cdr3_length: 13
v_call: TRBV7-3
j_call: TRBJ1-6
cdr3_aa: CASSLDDNSPLHF

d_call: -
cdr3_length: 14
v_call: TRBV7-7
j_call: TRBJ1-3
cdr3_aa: CASSQAGSGNTIYF

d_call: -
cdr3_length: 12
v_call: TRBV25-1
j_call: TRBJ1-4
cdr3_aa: CASSLWGEKLFF

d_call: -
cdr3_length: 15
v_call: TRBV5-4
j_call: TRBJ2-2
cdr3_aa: CASSFGAMNTGELFF